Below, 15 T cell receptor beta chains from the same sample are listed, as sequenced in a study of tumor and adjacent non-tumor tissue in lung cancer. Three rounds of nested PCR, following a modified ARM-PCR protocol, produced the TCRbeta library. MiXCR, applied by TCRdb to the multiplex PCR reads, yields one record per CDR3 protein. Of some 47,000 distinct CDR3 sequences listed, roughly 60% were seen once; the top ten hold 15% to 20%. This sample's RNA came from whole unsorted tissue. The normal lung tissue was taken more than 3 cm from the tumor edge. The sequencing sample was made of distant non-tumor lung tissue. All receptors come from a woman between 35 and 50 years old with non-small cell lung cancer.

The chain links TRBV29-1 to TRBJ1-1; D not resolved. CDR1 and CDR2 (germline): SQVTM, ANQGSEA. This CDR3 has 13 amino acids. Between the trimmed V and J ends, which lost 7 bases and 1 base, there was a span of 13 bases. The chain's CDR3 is CSAVEPENTEAFF. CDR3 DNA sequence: TGCAGCGCCGTGGAACCGGAGAACACTGAAGCTTTCTTT.

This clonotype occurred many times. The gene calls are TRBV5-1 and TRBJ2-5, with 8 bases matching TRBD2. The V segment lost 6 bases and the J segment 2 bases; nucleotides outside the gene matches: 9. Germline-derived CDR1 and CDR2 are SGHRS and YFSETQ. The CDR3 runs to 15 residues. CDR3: CASKEAGGRQETQYF. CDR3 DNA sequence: TGCGCCAGCAAAGAGGCGGGAGGCCGACAAGAGACCCAGTACTTC. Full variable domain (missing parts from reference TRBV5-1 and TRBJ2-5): KAGVTQTPRYLIKTRGQQVTLSCSPISGHRSVSWYQQTPGQGLQFLFEYFSETQRNKGNFPGRFSGRQFSNSRSEMNVSTLELGDSALYLCASKEAGGRQETQYFGPGTRLLVL.

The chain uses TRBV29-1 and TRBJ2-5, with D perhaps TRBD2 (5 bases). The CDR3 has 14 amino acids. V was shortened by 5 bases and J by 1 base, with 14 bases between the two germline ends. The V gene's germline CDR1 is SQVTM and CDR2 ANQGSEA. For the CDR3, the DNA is TGCAGCGTTTATACGGAGGTTGCCCAAGAGACCCAGTACTTC. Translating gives CSVYTEVAQETQYF. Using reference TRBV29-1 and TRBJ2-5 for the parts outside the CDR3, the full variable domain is SAVISQKPSRDICQRGTSLTIQCQVDSQVTMMFWYRQQPGQSLTLIATANQGSEATYESGFVIDKFPISRPNLTFSTLTVSNMSPEDSSIYLCSVYTEVAQETQYFGPGTRLLVL.

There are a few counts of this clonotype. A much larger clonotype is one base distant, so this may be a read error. This CDR3 reads CASSYMGQGRSPLHF. Here the CDR3 DNA reads TGTGCCAGCAGTTACATGGGACAGGGTAGATCACCCCTCCACTTT. The chain combines TRBV6-5 with TRBJ1-6; 9 nucleotides agree with TRBD1. From germline, CDR1 is MNHEY and CDR2 SVGAGI. The CDR3 extends over 15 amino acids. Trimming cost V 2 bases and J 10 bases; bases outside gene matches: 6.

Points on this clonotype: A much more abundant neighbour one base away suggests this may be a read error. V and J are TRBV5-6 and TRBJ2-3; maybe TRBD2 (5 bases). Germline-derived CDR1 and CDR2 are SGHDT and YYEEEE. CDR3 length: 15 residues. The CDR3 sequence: CASSLDVSSTETQYF. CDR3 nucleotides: TGTGCCAGCAGCTTGGATGTTTCTAGCACAGAAACGCAGTATTTT.

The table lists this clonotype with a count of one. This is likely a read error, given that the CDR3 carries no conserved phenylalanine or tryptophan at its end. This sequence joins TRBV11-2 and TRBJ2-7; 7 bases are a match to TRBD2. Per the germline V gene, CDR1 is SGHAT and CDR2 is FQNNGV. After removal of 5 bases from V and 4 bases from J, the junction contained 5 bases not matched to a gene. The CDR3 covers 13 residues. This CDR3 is CASSRDYRYEQYL. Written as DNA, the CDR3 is TGTGCCAGCAGCAGGGACTATCGATACGAGCAGTACCTC.

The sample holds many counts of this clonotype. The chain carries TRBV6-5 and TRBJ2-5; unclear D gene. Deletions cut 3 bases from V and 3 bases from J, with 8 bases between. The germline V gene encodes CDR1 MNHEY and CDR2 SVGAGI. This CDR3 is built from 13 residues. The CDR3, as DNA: TGTGCCAGCAGTTATAGTAGGGAAGAGACCCAGTACTTC. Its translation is CASSYSREETQYF.

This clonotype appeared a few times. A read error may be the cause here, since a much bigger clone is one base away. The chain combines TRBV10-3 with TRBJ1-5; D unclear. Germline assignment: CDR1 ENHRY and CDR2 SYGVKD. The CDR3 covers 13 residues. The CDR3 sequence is CAINEYENQPQHF. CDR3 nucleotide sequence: TGTGCCATCAATGAGTATGAAAATCAGCCCCAGCATTTT.

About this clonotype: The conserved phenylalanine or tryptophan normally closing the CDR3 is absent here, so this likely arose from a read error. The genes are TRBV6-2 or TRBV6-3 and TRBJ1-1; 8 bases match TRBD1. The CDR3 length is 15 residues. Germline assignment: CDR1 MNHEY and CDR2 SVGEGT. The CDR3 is CASSYSTGDGTEAFL. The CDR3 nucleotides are TGTGCCAGCAGCTACTCGACAGGGGATGGGACTGAAGCTTTCCTT.

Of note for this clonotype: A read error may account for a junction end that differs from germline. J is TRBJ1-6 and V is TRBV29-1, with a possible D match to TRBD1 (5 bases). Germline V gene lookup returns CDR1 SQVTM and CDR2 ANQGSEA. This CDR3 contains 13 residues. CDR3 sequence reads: CSAGRDYNSPLRF. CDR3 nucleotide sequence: TGCAGCGCCGGTCGGGACTATAATTCACCCCTCCGCTTT.

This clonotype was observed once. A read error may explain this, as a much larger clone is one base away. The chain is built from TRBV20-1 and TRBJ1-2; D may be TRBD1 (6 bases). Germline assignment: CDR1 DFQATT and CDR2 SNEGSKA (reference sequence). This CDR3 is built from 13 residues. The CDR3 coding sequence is TGCAGTGCTAGTACCAGGGGAAACTATGGCTACGCCTTC. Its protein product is CSASTRGNYGYAF.

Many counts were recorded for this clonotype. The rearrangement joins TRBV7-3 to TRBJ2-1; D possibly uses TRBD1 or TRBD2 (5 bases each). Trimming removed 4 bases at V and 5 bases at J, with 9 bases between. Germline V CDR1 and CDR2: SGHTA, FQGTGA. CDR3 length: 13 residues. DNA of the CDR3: TGTGCCAGCAGCTCCGTGGGGGACAATGAGCAGTTCTTC. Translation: CASSSVGDNEQFF. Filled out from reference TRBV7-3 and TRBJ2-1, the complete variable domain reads GAGVSQTPSNKVTEKGKYVELRCDPISGHTALYWYRQSLGQGPEFLIYFQGTGAADDSGLPNDRFFAVRPEGSVSTLKIQRTERGDSAVYLCASSSVGDNEQFFGPGTRLTVL.

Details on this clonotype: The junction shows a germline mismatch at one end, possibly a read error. Written as DNA, the CDR3 is TGTGTCAGCAGCCCTGGGACTGCCAATGAGCAGCTCTTC. Translated: CVSSPGTANEQLF. The rearrangement links TRBV5-4 to TRBJ2-1; D perhaps matches TRBD2 (6 bases). CDR3 size: 13 residues. Germline V gives CDR1 SGHNT, CDR2 YYREEE (reference sequence).

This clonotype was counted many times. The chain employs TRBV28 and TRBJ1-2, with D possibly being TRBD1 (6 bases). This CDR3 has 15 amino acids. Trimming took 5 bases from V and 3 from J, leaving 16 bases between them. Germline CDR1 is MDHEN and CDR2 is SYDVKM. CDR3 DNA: TGTGCCAGCAGTCCTCGAGGGGGGGCCGACTATGGCTACACCTTC. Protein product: CASSPRGGADYGYTF.

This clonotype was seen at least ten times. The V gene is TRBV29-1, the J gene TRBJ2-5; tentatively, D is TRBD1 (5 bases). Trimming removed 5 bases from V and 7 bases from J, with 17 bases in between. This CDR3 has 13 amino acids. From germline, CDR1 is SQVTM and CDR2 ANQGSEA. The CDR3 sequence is CSVPVDILTTQYF. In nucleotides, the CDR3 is TGCAGCGTTCCTGTGGACATCCTCACGACCCAGTACTTC. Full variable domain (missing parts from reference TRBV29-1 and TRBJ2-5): SAVISQKPSRDICQRGTSLTIQCQVDSQVTMMFWYRQQPGQSLTLIATANQGSEATYESGFVIDKFPISRPNLTFSTLTVSNMSPEDSSIYLCSVPVDILTTQYFGPGTRLLVL.